A single sample gave rise to the 12 T cell receptor beta chains below, sequenced in a study of blood T cell repertoires in COVID-19. TCRdb keeps only in-frame clones here, not all; method: immunoSEQ multiplex PCR. The table includes over 150,000 clones, roughly four fifths detected once. The sample taken for sequencing was peripheral blood. These receptors all come from a woman in her sixties or seventies with COVID-19, enrolled during active disease.

In its sample, this clone was seen once. The chain carries TRBV20-1 and TRBJ2-7; possibly TRBD2 for D (6 bases). CDR3 length: 13 amino acids. CDR1 is DFQATT, CDR2 SNEGSKA, per germline (reference sequence). Trimming removed 3 bases from V and 4 bases from J, with 13 bases in between. The CDR3 reads CSASGGKDYEQYF. Written as DNA, the CDR3 is TGCAGTGCTAGTGGCGGGAAAGATTACGAGCAGTACTTC.

In this sample, this clone turned up a few times. The chain recombines TRBV7-9 with TRBJ2-1; maybe TRBD2 (7 bases). The V gene lost 5 bases and the J gene lost 8 bases, with 16 bases spanning the gap. Germline V CDR1 and CDR2: SEHNR, FQNEAQ (reference sequence). This CDR3 is 14 amino acids long. CDR3 coding DNA: TGTGCCAGCAGCCGGAAGGGGGGAGGGGATGAGCAGTTCTTC. This sequence encodes CASSRKGGGDEQFF.

This rearrangement joins TRBV3-1 (or the pseudogene TRBV3-2) to TRBJ2-1; TRBD2 matches 13 bases. The CDR3 is 18 amino acids. In germline, CDR1 is LGHDT, CDR2 YNNKEL (reference sequence). V lost 0 bases to trimming and J lost 10 bases; unmatched junction nucleotides: 12. The CDR3 is CASSQEEDGTSGMYEQFF. Here the CDR3 DNA reads TGTGCCAGCAGCCAAGAAGAGGACGGGACTAGCGGGATGTACGAGCAGTTCTTC.

The CDR3 sequence: CASSLSGGQIAYEQYF. The CDR3 nucleotides read TGTGCCAGCAGCTTGTCCGGAGGACAGATCGCCTACGAGCAGTACTTC. V gene TRBV5-5 combines with J gene TRBJ2-7, with D possibly TRBD1 on 6 matching bases. The V gene's germline CDR1 is SGHKS and CDR2 YYEKEE (reference sequence). Trimming removed 1 base at V and 2 bases at J, with 16 bases between. This CDR3 spans 16 amino acids.

The V call is TRBV7-9, the J call TRBJ1-1; 8 bases agree with TRBD1. The CDR3 is 18 residues long. V shed 5 bases, J shed 6 bases, and the junction held 20 bases outside the gene matches. Germline V CDR1 and CDR2: SEHNR, FQNEAQ (reference sequence). The CDR3 bases are TGTGCCAGCAGCAGCAAAGGACAGGGCCTCTTACTAATGTCTGAAGCTTTCTTT. Its translation: CASSSKGQGLLLMSEAFF.

This clone has more than one count but fewer than ten. This rearrangement joins TRBV27 to TRBJ2-1; TRBD2 aligns across 9 bases. There are 16 residues in the CDR3. Germline trimming cut 6 bases from V and 2 bases from J; bases unmatched to any gene: 8. The germline CDR1 and CDR2 sequences are MNHEY and SMNVEV (reference sequence). As DNA, the CDR3 is TGTGCCAGCAGGGCTGAAGGCGGGAGGGCCTACAATGAGCAGTTCTTC. Protein product: CASRAEGGRAYNEQFF.

The rearrangement joins TRBV10-3 to TRBJ1-2, with D tentatively TRBD1 (6 bases). The CDR3 consists of 15 residues. Germline CDR1 and CDR2: ENHRY and SYGVKD. V gave up 3 bases and J gave up 0 bases, with 11 bases separating them. The chain's CDR3 is CAISDAGDANYGYTF. In nucleotides, the CDR3 is TGTGCCATCAGTGATGCAGGGGACGCTAACTATGGCTACACCTTC.

V and J are TRBV18 and TRBJ2-1; D possibly corresponds to TRBD1 (7 bases). The CDR3 length is 15 residues. CDR1 is KGHSH, CDR2 LQKENI, per germline. With 5 bases removed from V and 7 bases from J, the gap between germline ends came to 18 bases. CDR3 sequence: CASSSRRGRRNEQFF. For the CDR3, the DNA is TGTGCCAGCTCATCGAGGAGGGGGCGCAGGAATGAGCAGTTCTTC.

The genes are TRBV7-9 and TRBJ2-7, with 10 nucleotides matching TRBD2. This CDR3 region has 14 residues. Trimming took 4 bases from V and 2 from J; bases not matched to a gene: 2. Per germline, CDR1 SEHNR and CDR2 FQNEAQ (reference sequence). The CDR3 DNA is TGTGCCAGCAGCTCGCTAGCGGGAGCCTACGAGCAGTACTTC. Its translation is CASSSLAGAYEQYF.

The chain employs TRBV9 and TRBJ1-4, with TRBD1 matching over 8 bases. Germline CDR1 and CDR2: SGDLS and YYNGEE. The trim removed 0 bases at V and 4 bases at J, leaving 5 bases unmatched. The CDR3 extends over 16 amino acids. CDR3 sequence (DNA): TGTGCCAGCAGCGTAGATGTAGGGACAGGTAATGAAAAACTGTTTTTT. Its translation is CASSVDVGTGNEKLFF.

The chain links TRBV19 to TRBJ1-2; D uncertain. Germline CDR1 LNHDA, CDR2 SQIVND (reference sequence). Trimming removed 5 bases from V and 5 bases from J, with 15 bases in between. This CDR3 contains 14 residues. The chain's CDR3 is CASSGRREQYGYTF. DNA for the CDR3: TGTGCCAGTAGTGGACGGAGGGAACAGTATGGCTACACCTTC.

The chain combines TRBV2 with TRBJ1-1; TRBD1 matches 7 bases. The V gene's germline CDR1 is SNHLY and CDR2 FYNNEI. Trimming at V came to 1 base and at J to 4 bases, leaving 6 bases not matched to a gene. The CDR3 extends over 15 amino acids. In DNA form, the CDR3 reads TGTGCCAGCAGTGAAGGAGGTAGGACAGGCACTGAAGCTTTCTTT. Its protein product is CASSEGGRTGTEAFF.